This T cell receptor (beta chain) was recorded in a study of early T cells in non-severe SARS-CoV-2 infection. Background on the study: RNA in bulk from unsorted whole blood was sequenced, and chains were unpaired.

cDNA molecules, individually, were tagged with unique molecular identifiers. Each CDR3 protein gets one entry after TCRdb re-called the 5' RACE reads with MiXCR. This table has 90,000 to 120,000 distinct CDR3 sequences, more than 9.5% appearing once. The CDR3 is 14 amino acids. V was trimmed by 6 bases and J by 4 bases, leaving 12 bases between them. This clonotype came up many times. This chain joins TRBV12-3 or TRBV12-4 and TRBJ1-4; D is ambiguous. The clonotype originates from an adult who was a healthcare worker with PCR-confirmed SARS-CoV-2 infection or an uninfected control (not recorded which). Source material: whole blood. The CDR3 here is CASSTADLNEKLFF. The CDR3 region has the DNA TGTGCCAGCAGCACAGCCGACCTTAATGAAAAACTGTTTTTT.